This T cell receptor beta chain is drawn from a study of a mutant IDH1 vaccine in newly diagnosed glioma. Study details: Patients got radiotherapy, temozolomide, or both beforehand, and most got both. Findings and limits, study-wide: The study observed vaccine-induced immune responses in roughly 93% of patients. Seemingly, top peripheral T cell clonotype changes bore no relation to pseudoprogression.

With respect to this clone: Antigen unknown.

The junction had 9 bases not matched to a gene; V was cut back by 4 bases and J by 1 base. The CDR3 has 16 amino acids. Germline V gives CDR1 SGHKS, CDR2 YYEKEE (reference sequence). As for time point: baseline, week 1 (first vaccination visit). The treatment here: pre-vaccination baseline after standard-of-care therapy. In every donor, the tumor was a new WHO grade 3 or 4 IDH1-mutant, ATRX-lost astrocytoma. The table came from immunoSEQ multiplex PCR; TCRdb's copy has only in-frame clones and leaves some out. The table shows 60,000 to 75,000 clones, with about four fifths occurring only once. This rearrangement joins TRBV5-5 to TRBJ1-1; 8 bases fit TRBD1. Sample: PBMCs, taken from a glioma patient treated with radiotherapy, temozolomide or both. This clonotype was sampled from a man over 45 with glioma. The DNA for the CDR3 is TGTGCCAGCAGCCCCTCAGGGGGCGAAGGGAACACTGAAGCTTTCTTT. It specifies CASSPSGGEGNTEAFF.